The 29 T cell receptor beta chains presented below share a single source sample, sequenced in a study of spatial heterogeneity in lung cancer (dated by TCRdb to the late 2010s). Interpreted using the paper, the time point label stands for: sample taken at primary tumor resection. TCR sequencing used whole RNA extracted from tumor and nontumor lung tissue, or from cryopreserved PBMC samples, without cell sorting. The library was built by means of 5' RACE. The listed sequencing device is NextSeq 500. TCRdb passed the public sequencing reads through fastp at Q25 and MiXCR, retaining productive beta sequences. All rows with the same CDR3 protein become a single entry with the most common DNA and genes. The sample includes about 82,000 distinct CDR3 sequences, with approximately 12% observed a single time. The top ten clonotypes cover roughly 4.2% of the sample. The specimen was PBMCs, collected at surgery. These receptors all come from a male donor with early-stage non-small cell lung cancer.

This clonotype showed up just a few times. V usage is TRBV2 and J usage is TRBJ2-7; 7 positions agree with TRBD1. The CDR3 sequence is 14 residues long. Looked up from germline, CDR1 is SNHLY and CDR2 is FYNNEI. The ends lost 8 bases at V and 3 bases at J; junction bases unmatched: 10. For the CDR3, the DNA is TGTGCCAGCCAAACCGGGACAGAAAACTACGAGCAGTACTTC. This codes for CASQTGTENYEQYF.

The table lists this clonotype with a few counts. The J gene is TRBJ2-1, the V gene TRBV4-1; D not certain. The length of the CDR3 is 14 residues. CDR1 and CDR2 from the germline V gene are MGHRA and YSYEKL. V lost 1 base and J 7 bases, leaving 11 bases between the germline ends. CDR3 DNA sequence: TGCGCCAGCAGCCAAGCATTTGGGATTAATGAGCAGTTCTTC. Protein sequence: CASSQAFGINEQFF.

V is TRBV9 and J is TRBJ2-7, with TRBD1 as a possible D gene (5 bases). Germline CDR1 and CDR2: SGDLS and YYNGEE. V was clipped by 0 bases and J by 0 bases, with 10 bases between them. The CDR3 totals 15 residues. The CDR3: CASSVGQGFSYEQYF. As DNA, the CDR3 is TGTGCCAGCAGCGTAGGGCAGGGATTCTCCTACGAGCAGTACTTC. Filled out from reference TRBV9 and TRBJ2-7, the complete variable domain reads DSGVTQTPKHLITATGQRVTLRCSPRSGDLSVYWYQQSLDQGLQFLIQYYNGEERAKGNILERFSAQQFPDLHSELNLSSLELGDSALYFCASSVGQGFSYEQYFGPGTRLTVT.

The chain carries TRBV7-2 and TRBJ2-2, with no clear D. The CDR3 sequence is 16 residues long. Per germline, CDR1 SGHTA and CDR2 FQGNSA. Trimming removed 0 bases at V and 0 bases at J, with 8 bases between. The chain's CDR3 is CASSLASRANTGELFF. DNA of the CDR3: TGTGCCAGCAGCTTAGCTAGTAGAGCGAACACCGGGGAGCTGTTTTTT.

The V call is TRBV6-5, the J call TRBJ2-2; D remains unclear. Looked up from germline, CDR1 is MNHEY and CDR2 is SVGAGI. The CDR3 extends over 16 amino acids. V was shortened by 2 bases and J by 0 bases, with 10 bases between the two germline ends. This CDR3 is CASSYGAGANTGELFF. CDR3 nucleotide sequence: TGTGCCAGCAGTTACGGAGCCGGCGCGAACACCGGGGAGCTGTTTTTT.

The sample holds a few counts of this clonotype. This sequence joins TRBV5-1 and TRBJ1-1; D gene unclear. The CDR3 runs 16 residues. Trimming left V 0 bases short and J 0 bases short, with 12 bases between. In germline, CDR1 is SGHRS, CDR2 YFSETQ. CDR3 sequence: CASSLGLADMNTEAFF. CDR3 coding DNA: TGCGCCAGCAGCTTGGGTCTTGCGGATATGAACACTGAAGCTTTCTTT.

The V gene is TRBV19, the J gene TRBJ1-1; possibly TRBD1 for D (5 bases). Germline CDR1 is LNHDA and CDR2 is SQIVND (reference sequence). This CDR3 region has 14 residues. V lost 5 bases and J lost 7, with 17 bases in between. In DNA, the CDR3 is TGTGCCAGTAGTCCAAATACGAGAGGGGATGAAGCTTTCTTT. Its translation: CASSPNTRGDEAFF.

The chain recombines TRBV20-1 with TRBJ2-1; 8 positions match TRBD1. The V gene's germline CDR1 is DFQATT and CDR2 SNEGSKA (reference sequence). The CDR3 consists of 13 residues. CDR3 bases: TGCTGCTCAGGGGGCGCGGCCTACAATGAGCAGTTCTTC. It translates to CCSGGAAYNEQFF.

This clonotype was counted only a few times. This chain joins TRBV5-4 and TRBJ1-1; possibly TRBD1 for D (5 bases). The CDR3 spans 13 residues. Germline CDR1 reads SGHNT; CDR2 reads YYREEE (reference sequence). Trimming stripped 5 bases from V and 1 base from J, with 9 bases between. The CDR3 DNA reads TGTGCCAGCAGTTCCGGGACGAACACTGAAGCTTTCTTT. Translated: CASSSGTNTEAFF. The whole variable domain, filled in from reference TRBV5-4 and TRBJ1-1, reads ETGVTQSPTHLIKTRGQQVTLRCSSQSGHNTVSWYQQALGQGPQFIFQYYREEENGRGNFPPRFSGLQFPNYSSELNVNALELDDSALYLCASSSGTNTEAFFGQGTRLTVV.

This clonotype was observed many times. The chain is built from TRBV5-1 and TRBJ1-2; 9 nucleotides agree with TRBD1. CDR1 is SGHRS and CDR2 is YFSETQ in the germline V gene. With V trimmed by 3 bases and J by 2 bases, 8 bases remained unmatched. The CDR3 is made up of 16 amino acids. The CDR3 sequence is CASSSTTGGMNYGYTF. The CDR3 bases are TGCGCCAGCAGCTCGACGACAGGGGGTATGAACTATGGCTACACCTTC.

This clonotype showed up many times. The rearrangement uses TRBV30 and TRBJ1-1, with 7 bases aligning to TRBD1. The CDR3 sequence is 13 residues long. CDR1 and CDR2 (germline): GTSNPN, SVGIG (reference sequence). The junction had 5 bases not matched to a gene; V was cut back by 0 bases and J by 7 bases. CDR3 in amino acids: CAWSVDRDDEAFF. In DNA, the CDR3 is TGTGCCTGGAGTGTAGACAGGGATGATGAAGCTTTCTTT.

This clonotype was counted many times. The chain uses TRBV7-3 and TRBJ2-2; D might be TRBD1 or TRBD2, each matching 5 bases. This CDR3 contains 16 residues. The V and J ends lost 1 base and 5 bases respectively, with 14 bases between them. The germline gives CDR1 SGHTA, CDR2 FQGTGA. This CDR3 is CASSLSQGVGTGELFF. CDR3 DNA: TGTGCCAGCAGCTTAAGCCAGGGAGTTGGGACCGGGGAGCTGTTTTTT.

This rearrangement joins TRBV5-6 to TRBJ2-3, with 7 bases fitting TRBD1. CDR1 and CDR2 (germline): SGHDT, YYEEEE. This CDR3 is built from 15 residues. Trimming took 4 bases from V and 2 from J; bases not matched to a gene: 7. The CDR3 loop is CASSARDSYTDTQYF. CDR3 in DNA: TGTGCCAGCAGCGCTAGGGACAGCTACACAGATACGCAGTATTTT.

The rearrangement links TRBV5-1 to TRBJ2-7, with a possible D match to TRBD2 (5 bases). Germline V gene lookup returns CDR1 SGHRS and CDR2 YFSETQ. This CDR3 is 15 amino acids long. With 4 bases removed from V and 4 bases from J, the gap between germline ends came to 18 bases. The CDR3 loop is CASSLREAGPYEQYF. The CDR3, as DNA: TGCGCCAGCAGCCTCCGGGAAGCAGGACCGTACGAGCAGTACTTC.

There are a few counts of this clonotype. The J gene is TRBJ1-5, the V gene TRBV2; D is unclear. V lost 8 bases to trimming and J lost 1 base, with 12 bases between them. The CDR3 sequence is 14 residues long. The germline V gene encodes CDR1 SNHLY and CDR2 FYNNEI. CDR3 in amino acids: CASERARSNQPQHF. The CDR3 nucleotides are TGTGCCAGCGAGAGGGCTAGAAGCAATCAGCCCCAGCATTTT. The full variable domain, completed using reference TRBV2 and TRBJ1-5, is EPEVTQTPSHQVTQMGQEVILRCVPISNHLYFYWYRQILGQKVEFLVSFYNNEISEKSEIFDDQFSVERPDGSNFTLKIRSTKLEDSAMYFCASERARSNQPQHFGDGTRLSIL.

This clonotype has more than one count but fewer than ten. The DNA for the CDR3 is TGTGCCAGCAGCCAAGCAGTTGCCTACGAGCAGTACTTC. It encodes CASSQAVAYEQYF. The chain combines TRBV14 with TRBJ2-7; D uncertain. V was pared by 1 base and J by 2 bases, with 6 bases between. CDR1 and CDR2 from the germline V gene are SGHDN and FVKESK. The CDR3 has 13 residues.

The chain recombines TRBV7-3 with TRBJ2-6; TRBD1 might be the D (6 bases). The germline V and J ends were trimmed by 4 bases and 2 bases, with 18 bases remaining between them. Germline CDR1 reads SGHTA; CDR2 reads FQGTGA. The CDR3 extends over 18 amino acids. CDR3 coding DNA: TGTGCCAGCAGCTCAGGACAGCCGGGAAGAACTGGGGCCAACGTCCTGACTTTC. It specifies CASSSGQPGRTGANVLTF. Using reference TRBV7-3 and TRBJ2-6 for the parts outside the CDR3, the full variable domain is GAGVSQTPSNKVTEKGKYVELRCDPISGHTALYWYRQSLGQGPEFLIYFQGTGAADDSGLPNDRFFAVRPEGSVSTLKIQRTERGDSAVYLCASSSGQPGRTGANVLTFGAGSRLTVL.

This clonotype has only a few counts. J is TRBJ1-1 and V is TRBV5-5; D is possibly TRBD1 (6 bases). Germline CDR1 is SGHKS and CDR2 is YYEKEE (reference sequence). This CDR3 has 15 amino acids. The germline V and J ends were trimmed by 4 bases and 0 bases, with 13 bases remaining between them. The CDR3 coding sequence is TGTGCCAGCAGCGCGGGGGGGGGCATGAACACTGAAGCTTTCTTT. Translation: CASSAGGGMNTEAFF.

A few counts support this clonotype. V is TRBV7-9 and J is TRBJ1-2; D is unclear. Per germline, CDR1 SEHNR and CDR2 FQNEAQ (reference sequence). V was shortened by 4 bases and J by 6 bases, with 18 bases between the two germline ends. The CDR3 is made up of 15 amino acids. The CDR3 spells CASSSPGPLGNGYTF. For the CDR3, the DNA is TGTGCCAGCAGCTCGCCGGGCCCCTTGGGAAATGGCTACACCTTC.

The genes are TRBV20-1 and TRBJ2-7; 10 bases map to TRBD1. Germline values: CDR1 DFQATT, CDR2 SNEGSKA (reference sequence). CDR3 size: 12 residues. Trimming cost V 7 bases and J 5 bases; bases outside gene matches: 5. Here the CDR3 reads CSVLTGGDEQYF. The CDR3 region has the DNA TGCAGTGTCCTGACAGGGGGCGACGAGCAGTACTTC.

This clonotype was seen a handful of times. The chain employs TRBV24-1 and TRBJ1-2; 10 bases map to TRBD1. The CDR3 runs to 15 residues. V shed 4 bases and J 6 bases; nucleotides not matched to a gene: 7. CDR1 and CDR2 (germline): KGHDR, SFDVKD. The CDR3 sequence: CATSDPGTGDDGYTF. CDR3 coding DNA: TGTGCCACCAGTGACCCGGGGACAGGGGACGATGGCTACACCTTC.

This clonotype was seen repeatedly, ten times or more. The gene calls are TRBV20-1 and TRBJ1-1, with D possibly TRBD1 on 6 matching bases. This CDR3 is 13 amino acids long. The germline V and J ends were trimmed by 1 base and 6 bases, with 12 bases remaining between them. Germline-derived CDR1 and CDR2 are DFQATT and SNEGSKA (reference sequence). The CDR3 protein is CSARVYGGPEAFF. Written as DNA, the CDR3 is TGCAGTGCTAGAGTTTACGGGGGCCCTGAAGCTTTCTTT.

The chain is built from TRBV29-1 and TRBJ2-3, with 7 bases lining up with TRBD2. Germline lookup yields CDR1 SQVTM and CDR2 ANQGSEA. V shed 6 bases, J shed 3 bases, and the junction held 12 bases outside the gene matches. The CDR3 sequence is 15 residues long. The CDR3 protein is CSVQPLAVSTDTQYF. Written as DNA, the CDR3 is TGCAGCGTCCAACCCCTAGCGGTTTCAACAGATACGCAGTATTTT.

This clonotype has only a few counts. The V gene is TRBV3-1, the J gene TRBJ2-1, with D uncertain. In germline, CDR1 is LGHDT, CDR2 YNNKEL (reference sequence). The CDR3 spans 14 residues. V lost 0 bases to trimming and J lost 5 bases, with 8 bases between them. The CDR3 sequence is CASSQDLANNEQFF. The CDR3 bases are TGTGCCAGCAGCCAAGATCTGGCGAACAATGAGCAGTTCTTC.

There are a few counts of this clonotype. The chain has TRBV7-2 and TRBJ2-2; D uncertain. This CDR3 is built from 14 residues. Between the trimmed V and J ends, which lost 4 bases and 2 bases, there was a span of 8 bases. Germline CDR1 SGHTA, CDR2 FQGNSA. The CDR3 sequence: CASSSDGNTGELFF. CDR3 DNA sequence: TGTGCCAGCAGCTCGGACGGAAACACCGGGGAGCTGTTTTTT. Drawing the rest from reference TRBV7-2 and TRBJ2-2, the complete variable domain is GAGVSQSPSNKVTEKGKDVELRCDPISGHTALYWYRQSLGQGLEFLIYFQGNSAPDKSGLPSDRFSAERTGGSVSTLTIQRTQQEDSAVYLCASSSDGNTGELFFGEGSRLTVL.

The V gene is TRBV11-1, the J gene TRBJ1-3; D may be TRBD1 (5 bases). The CDR3 is 15 residues long. Looked up from germline, CDR1 is SGHAT and CDR2 is FQDESV (reference sequence). V lost 2 bases and J lost 3, with 11 bases in between. This chain's CDR3 is CASSLRGTYGNTIYF. The CDR3 DNA is TGTGCCAGCAGCTTAAGAGGGACCTATGGAAACACCATATATTTT. The full variable domain, with the rest looked up from reference TRBV11-1 and TRBJ1-3, is EAEVAQSPRYKITEKSQAVAFWCDPISGHATLYWYRQILGQGPELLVQFQDESVVDDSQLPKDRFSAERLKGVDSTLKIQPAELGDSAMYLCASSLRGTYGNTIYFGEGSWLTVV.

The rearrangement uses TRBV11-2 and TRBJ2-3; the D is unclear. The CDR3 length is 13 residues. The V gene's germline CDR1 is SGHAT and CDR2 FQNNGV. V was cut by 1 base and J by 6 bases, with 8 bases left in between. As DNA, the CDR3 is TGTGCCAGCAGCTTAGGGGTGTGGGATACGCAGTATTTT. It specifies CASSLGVWDTQYF.

The chain combines TRBV9 with TRBJ1-1; no definite D call. The CDR3 runs to 15 residues. The ends were cut back, 0 bases at V and 2 bases at J, with 11 bases in the middle. Germline CDR1 SGDLS, CDR2 YYNGEE. CDR3 bases: TGTGCCAGCAGCGTAGAAGCGAGGGTCAACACTGAAGCTTTCTTT. Translated, it gives CASSVEARVNTEAFF.

This clonotype was counted between two and nine times. The chain uses TRBV10-3 and TRBJ2-3; TRBD2 might be the D (5 bases). The CDR3 is 12 amino acids. The germline V gene encodes CDR1 ENHRY and CDR2 SYGVKD. Trimming pared 6 bases from V and 4 bases from J, leaving 8 bases between. This CDR3 reads CAIRDFSDTQYF. Here the CDR3 DNA reads TGTGCCATCAGGGACTTTTCAGATACGCAGTATTTT.